This TCR beta chain was documented in a study of shared clonotypes between healthy human individuals (dated by TCRdb to 2019 to 2021). With regard to the full study: The cohort included three men and a couple of women between 18 and 49 years of age. Per donor, three plates each were used for CD4 naive and CD4 memory, two for CD8 naive, and one for CD8 memory. To estimate repertoire size and how much clonotypes are shared between individuals, the study performed deep sequencing of blood TCR repertoires from about 5 healthy adults. To increase sequencing depth and limit assay-specific biases, different laboratories used diverse techniques to prepare libraries and sequence TCR repertoires. Leukapheresis yielded between about 0.9 and 8.9 billion PBMCs per donor. On the study overall, not on this receptor specifically: Rarefaction of sorted-subset datasets indicated incomplete sequencing despite the large sequencing depth. Pairwise subsampling led to the expectation that sequencing depth would affect the degree of clonotype sharing among donors. Larger estimated clonotype richness was generally found for naive subsets than for memory subsets. Only blood was sampled, and tissue TCR repertoires likely differ from those in blood. Compared with non-shared clonotypes, clonotypes shared by all four sorted-subset donors had higher generation probabilities. Because the study included a small number of donors, the genetic and exposure-history diversity represented was limited. When a few donors were compared, the shared fraction of clonotypes was around 5% for naive CD4, about 4% for naive CD8, more than 2% for memory CD4, and roughly 0.43% for memory CD8.

V is cut back by 5 bases and J by 4 bases, with 9 bases in the junction unmatched. Inclusive of the bounding cysteine and phenylalanine, the CDR3 is 15 residues long. Only CDR3 DNA is held: 45 bases, read in frame from base 1. Sequences MNHEY (CDR1) and SMNVEV (CDR2) are obtained from the germline V gene (reference sequence). For this clone: Its antigen specificity is not known. No base-level quality is on record; no much larger clone is a single base apart.

Using the deep immunoSEQ assay, multiplex PCR amplified TCR CDR3 regions from genomic DNA. For each cell subset, the extracted genomic DNA was distributed evenly across all wells of several immunoSEQ 96-well plates, and each plate served as one replicate. For sorted subsets, approximately 190 ng of genomic DNA, equivalent to tens of thousands of T cell genomes, went into each replicate PCR. Purified libraries were quantified with a Qubit 3.0 fluorometer, sized on a Bioanalyzer 2100, and re-quantified with the KAPA Library Quantification kit. A separate single-read 150-cycle Illumina NextSeq 550 flow cell was used to sequence each immunoSEQ 96-well plate. Under the source paper's analysis protocol: Because the immunoSEQ output held only junctional sequences and lacked quality scores, the filtering could not match the filtering applied to full-length reads. Sequences were annotated with PyIR, a Python wrapper for IgBLAST v1.9, and V/J genes and CDR3 were assigned using IMGT germline references. Reads with weak V/J assignments (E-value above 1e-6), missing CDR3, stop codons, out-of-frame junctions, or ambiguous translated residues were removed. V3J clonotypes were defined as sequences sharing an identical inferred V gene, J gene, and CDR3 amino acid sequence. Percentage overlap between repertoires was calculated by dividing the number of shared unique clonotypes by the size of the smaller repertoire. Richness of each repertoire was evaluated using RTK rarefaction, the Chao1 estimator, and Recon v2.1 estimates of unobserved clonotypes. Generation probabilities were computed with OLGA for all TCRbeta clonotypes obtained by the gDNA method from several donors. TCRdb stores this immuneACCESS table with in-frame sequences only. Part of the clones is absent; in the studies checked, under half of the shortfall reflects unresolved V genes, and no reason is known for the rest. The D gene and trimming were derived from the DNA, and the V and J assignments and clone size from that table. This sample is represented by over 2,000,000 clones; 80% to 95% of them were singletons. The ten largest clones add up to around 1.7% of the sample.

CD8 naive samples consisted of CD45RO-negative cells that were positively selected for CCR7, yielding a CD45RA+CCR7+ population without TemRA cells. The donors were healthy, HIV-negative adults with no recently reported acute infections or vaccinations. Only Caucasian adults living in Nashville, Tennessee, USA were represented among the donors. After blood collection by leukapheresis, PBMCs were isolated using Ficoll-Histopaque density gradient centrifugation and then cryopreserved in the vapor phase of liquid nitrogen. Purity and quantity of every magnetically sorted T cell population were checked by analytical flow cytometry. Genomic DNA was isolated from each sorted fraction and quantified by UV absorbance on a Nanodrop 2000c.

The rearrangement combines TRBV27 with TRBJ2-7, and TRBD2 aligns with 9 junction nucleotides. This TCR was sampled from a man between 18 and 35 years old in good health. Some clones in this sample may be carry-over from other donors' samples. Sequences were obtained from naive CD8+ T cells from PBMCs. The cell subset or site label here, explained by the study, means: CD45RA+CCR7+. The CDR3: CASSDPTSGLYEQYF. The nucleotides are TGTGCCAGCAGTGATCCGACTAGCGGTCTTTACGAGCAGTACTTC.